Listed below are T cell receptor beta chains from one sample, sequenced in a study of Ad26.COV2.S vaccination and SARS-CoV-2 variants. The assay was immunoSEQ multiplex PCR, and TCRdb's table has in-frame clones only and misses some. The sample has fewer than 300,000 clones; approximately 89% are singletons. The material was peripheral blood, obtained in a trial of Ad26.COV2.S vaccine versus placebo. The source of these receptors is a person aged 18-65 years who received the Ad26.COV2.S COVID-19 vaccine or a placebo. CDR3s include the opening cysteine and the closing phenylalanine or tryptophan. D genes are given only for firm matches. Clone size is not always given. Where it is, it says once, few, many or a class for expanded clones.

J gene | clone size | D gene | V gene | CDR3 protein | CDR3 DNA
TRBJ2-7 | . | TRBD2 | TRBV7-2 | CASSQTRTSSYEQYF | TGTGCCAGCAGCCAGACCAGGACTAGCTCCTACGAGCAGTACTTC
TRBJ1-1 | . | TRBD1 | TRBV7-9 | CASSHRDRGWTEAFF | TGTGCCAGCAGCCACCGGGACAGGGGTTGGACTGAAGCTTTCTTT
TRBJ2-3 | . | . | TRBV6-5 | CASSSRGTDTQYF | TGTGCCAGCAGTAGTCGGGGGACAGATACGCAGTATTTT
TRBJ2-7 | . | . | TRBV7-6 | CASSLEVGFYEQYF | TGTGCCAGCAGCTTAGAAGTAGGATTCTACGAGCAGTACTTC
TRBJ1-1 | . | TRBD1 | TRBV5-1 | CASSSRTGGVTEAFF | TGCGCCAGCAGCTCTCGGACAGGGGGCGTTACTGAAGCTTTCTTT
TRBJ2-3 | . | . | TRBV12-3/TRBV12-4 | CASSLRADTQYF | TGTGCCAGCAGTTTGAGGGCAGATACGCAGTATTTT
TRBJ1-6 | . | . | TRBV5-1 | CASSEVNSPLHF | TGCGCCAGCAGCGAGGTTAATTCACCCCTCCACTTT
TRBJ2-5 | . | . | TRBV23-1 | CASSLQGLKETQYF | TGCGCCAGCAGTCTCCAGGGTCTAAAGGAGACCCAGTACTTC
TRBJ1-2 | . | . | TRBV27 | CASSSLLDGYTF | TGTGCCAGCAGTTCCCTATTGGATGGCTACACCTTC
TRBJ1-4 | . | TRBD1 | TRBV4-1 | CASSQTGTGSEKLFF | TGCGCCAGCAGCCAGACCGGGACAGGGAGTGAAAAACTGTTTTTT
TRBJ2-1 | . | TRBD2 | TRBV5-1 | CASSLAAGVHNEQFF | TGCGCCAGCAGCTTGGCGGCGGGGGTTCACAATGAGCAGTTCTTC
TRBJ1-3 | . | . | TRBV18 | CASSPYWSGNTIYF | TGTGCCAGCTCACCCTACTGGTCTGGAAACACCATATATTTT
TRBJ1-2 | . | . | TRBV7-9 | CASSLGNRGVENGYTF | TGTGCCAGCAGCTTAGGCAATCGAGGGGTGGAGAATGGCTACACCTTC
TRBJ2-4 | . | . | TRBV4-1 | CASSGGILAKNIQYF | TGCGCCAGCAGCGGGGGAATACTAGCCAAAAACATTCAGTACTTC
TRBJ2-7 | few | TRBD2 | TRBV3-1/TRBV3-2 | CASSSSSGSLYEQYF | TGTGCCAGCAGCAGTTCTAGCGGGAGTCTCTACGAGCAGTACTTC
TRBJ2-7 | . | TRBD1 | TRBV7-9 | CASRGRDRVYEQYF | TGTGCCAGCAGGGGCCGGGACAGGGTCTACGAGCAGTACTTC
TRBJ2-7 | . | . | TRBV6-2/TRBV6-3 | CASSFSGSYEQYF | TGTGCCAGCAGTTTTAGCGGATCCTACGAGCAGTACTTC
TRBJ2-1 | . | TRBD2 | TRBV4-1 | CASSPTGTSGRNNEQFF | TGCGCCAGCAGCCCGACGGGGACTAGCGGGAGAAACAATGAGCAGTTCTTC
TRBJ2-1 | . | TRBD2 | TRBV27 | CASSLAGTSNFEQFF | TGTGCCAGCAGTTTAGCCGGGACTAGCAACTTTGAGCAGTTCTTC
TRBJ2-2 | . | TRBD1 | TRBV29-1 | CSVEWDSATGELFF | TGCAGCGTTGAGTGGGACAGCGCTACCGGGGAGCTGTTTTTT
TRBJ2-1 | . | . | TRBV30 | CAWSVPGTVYNEQFF | TGTGCCTGGAGTGTACCGGGCACAGTTTACAATGAGCAGTTCTTC
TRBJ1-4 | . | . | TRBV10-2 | CASSEGGTNEKLFF | TGCGCCAGCAGCGAGGGAGGGACTAATGAAAAACTGTTTTTT